These 8 T cell receptor beta chains originate from one sample sequenced in a study of blood T cells in healthy people across ages. With a J-beta primer mix and a sample-barcoded 5' primer, a second PCR ran about 7 to 12 cycles. TCRdb re-derived calls from the 5' RACE reads in MiXCR, one entry per CDR3 protein. Among fewer than 900,000 distinct CDR3 sequences listed, 43% were seen once. Material for sequencing was blood. The receptors were gathered from a woman aged 60-75 years in good health.

V and J are TRBV9 and TRBJ1-2; TRBD1 might be the D (5 bases). Trimming removed 3 bases at V and 4 bases at J, with 13 bases between. Per the germline V gene, CDR1 is SGDLS and CDR2 is YYNGEE. The CDR3 contains 14 residues. In nucleotides, the CDR3 is TGTGCCAGCAGCGCAGCCGGGACCTTCTATGGCTACACCTTC. It encodes CASSAAGTFYGYTF.

Of note for this clonotype: The junction departs from germline at one end; a sequencing error may be responsible. As DNA, the CDR3 is TGTGCCAGCGGTTACTTGGCCTACGAGCAGTACTTC. Translated: CASGYLAYEQYF. The V gene is TRBV6-6, the J gene TRBJ2-7; D gene ambiguous. The CDR3 has 12 residues. Germline-derived CDR1 and CDR2 are MNHNY and SVGAGI (reference sequence).

Notes on this clonotype: A much larger clone differs from this one at a single base, so this may be a read error. The chain recombines TRBV7-9 with TRBJ2-3; 10 bases fit TRBD2. Germline assignment: CDR1 SEHNR and CDR2 FQNEAQ (reference sequence). The CDR3 runs 20 residues. V shed 3 bases, J shed 6 bases, and the junction held 21 bases outside the gene matches. For the CDR3, the DNA is TGTGCCAGCAGCTTCCCGCTGGGACGGGGGCTAGCGGGAGTCGGGGATACGCAGTATTTT. Its translation is CASSFPLGRGLAGVGDTQYF.

Comments on this clonotype: A much larger clone sits a single nucleotide away, making a read error possible. This chain joins TRBV7-2 and TRBJ2-6, with D unclear. This CDR3 is built from 15 residues. V was pared by 3 bases and J by 0 bases, with 6 bases between. Germline V CDR1 and CDR2: SGHTA, FQGNSA. The CDR3 DNA follows: TGTGCCAGCAGCTTTCTGATCTCTGGGGCCAACGTCCTGACTTTC. Its protein is CASSFLISGANVLTF.

V is TRBV12-3 or TRBV12-4 and J is TRBJ2-1; 12 positions match TRBD2. This CDR3 comprises 16 residues. V was pared by 3 bases and J by 7 bases, with 7 bases of the junction left unmatched. This CDR3 is CASSLTSGSSGNEQFF. The CDR3, as DNA: TGTGCCAGCAGTTTGACTAGCGGGAGCTCTGGGAATGAGCAGTTCTTC.

This clonotype was seen at least ten times. The rearrangement uses TRBV28 and TRBJ2-7; D remains ambiguous. The CDR3 spans 12 residues. Germline V gene sequence: CDR1 MDHEN, CDR2 SYDVKM. V was pared by 3 bases and J by 4 bases, with 7 bases between. CDR3 residues: CASSFSVYEQYF. The DNA of the CDR3 is TGTGCCAGCAGTTTCTCCGTTTACGAGCAGTACTTC.

With respect to this clonotype: Possible read error: a much larger clone is one base away. The CDR3 here is CASSLSTTGGEQYF. The CDR3 DNA reads as TGTGCCAGCAGCCTCTCCACGACAGGGGGAGAGCAGTACTTC. The gene calls are TRBV3-1 and TRBJ2-7; TRBD1 matches 9 bases. Germline lookup yields CDR1 LGHDT and CDR2 YNNKEL (reference sequence). Trimming removed 4 bases from V and 7 bases from J; junction bases left unmatched: 8. This CDR3 contains 14 residues.

This clonotype has ten or more counts. The J gene is TRBJ2-3, the V gene TRBV3-1, with TRBD2 identical over 13 bases. Germline-derived CDR1 and CDR2 are LGHDT and YNNKEL (reference sequence). Trimming at V came to 4 bases and at J to 6 bases, leaving 1 base not matched to a gene. There are 14 residues in the CDR3. CDR3 bases: TGTGCCAGCAGCCGGACTAGCGGGGGTGATACGCAGTATTTT. Encoded protein: CASSRTSGGDTQYF.